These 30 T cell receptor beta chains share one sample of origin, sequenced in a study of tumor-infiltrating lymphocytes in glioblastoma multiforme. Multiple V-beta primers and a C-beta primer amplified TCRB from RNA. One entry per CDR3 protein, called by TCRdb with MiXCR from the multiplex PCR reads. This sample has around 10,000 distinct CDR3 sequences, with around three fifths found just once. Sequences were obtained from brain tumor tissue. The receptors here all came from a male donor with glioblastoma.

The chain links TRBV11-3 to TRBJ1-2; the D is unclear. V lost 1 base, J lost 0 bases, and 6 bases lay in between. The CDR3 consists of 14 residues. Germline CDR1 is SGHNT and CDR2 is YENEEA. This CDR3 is CASSLAGPNYGYTF. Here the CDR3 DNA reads TGTGCCAGCAGCTTAGCAGGACCTAACTATGGCTACACCTTC.

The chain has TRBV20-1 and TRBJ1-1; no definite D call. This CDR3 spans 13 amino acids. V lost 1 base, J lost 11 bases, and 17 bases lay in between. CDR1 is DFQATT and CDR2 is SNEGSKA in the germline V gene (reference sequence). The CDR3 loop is CSARAPEGMKAFF. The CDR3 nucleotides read TGCAGTGCTAGAGCCCCCGAGGGAATGAAGGCTTTCTTT.

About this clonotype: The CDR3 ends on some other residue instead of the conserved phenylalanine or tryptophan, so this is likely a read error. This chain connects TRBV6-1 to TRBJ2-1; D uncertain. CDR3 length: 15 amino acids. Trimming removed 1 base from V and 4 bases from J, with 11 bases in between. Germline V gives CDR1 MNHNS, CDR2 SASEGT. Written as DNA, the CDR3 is TGTGCCAGCAGTGAAGAAGCCGTAGCATACAATGAGCAGTTCTCT. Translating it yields CASSEEAVAYNEQFS.

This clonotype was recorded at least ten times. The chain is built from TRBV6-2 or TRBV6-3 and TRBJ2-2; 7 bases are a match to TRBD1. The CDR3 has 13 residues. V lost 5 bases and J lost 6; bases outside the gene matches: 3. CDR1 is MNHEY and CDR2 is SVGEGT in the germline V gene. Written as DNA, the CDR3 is TGTGCCAGCAGTAGACAGGGCGCCGGGGAGCTGTTTTTT. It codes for CASSRQGAGELFF.

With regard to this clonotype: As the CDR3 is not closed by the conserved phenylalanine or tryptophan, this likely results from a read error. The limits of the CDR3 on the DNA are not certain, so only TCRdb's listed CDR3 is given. CDR3 protein: CSARGRGSVNSPLRL. The chain combines TRBV20-1 with TRBJ1-6. The V gene's germline CDR1 is DFQATT and CDR2 SNEGSKA (reference sequence). The CDR3 totals 15 residues, both ends included.

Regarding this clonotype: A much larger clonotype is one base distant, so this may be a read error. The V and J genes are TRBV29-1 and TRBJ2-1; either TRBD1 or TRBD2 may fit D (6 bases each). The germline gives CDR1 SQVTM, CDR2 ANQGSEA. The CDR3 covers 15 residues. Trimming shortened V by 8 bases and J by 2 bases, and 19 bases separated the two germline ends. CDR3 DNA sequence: TGCAGCTCCCTGAGACTAGGGGACACCTACAATGAGCAGTTCTTC. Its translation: CSSLRLGDTYNEQFF.

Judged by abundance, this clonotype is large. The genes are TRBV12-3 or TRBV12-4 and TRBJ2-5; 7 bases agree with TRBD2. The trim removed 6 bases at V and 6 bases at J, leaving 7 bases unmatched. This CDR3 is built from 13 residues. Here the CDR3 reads CASSGAAGQTQYF. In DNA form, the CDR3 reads TGTGCCAGCAGCGGCGCAGCGGGACAGACCCAGTACTTC.

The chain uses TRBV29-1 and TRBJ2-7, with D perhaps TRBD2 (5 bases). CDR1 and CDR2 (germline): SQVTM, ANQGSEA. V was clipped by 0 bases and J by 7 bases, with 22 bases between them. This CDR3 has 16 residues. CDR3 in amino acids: CSVEESGNQPFREQYF. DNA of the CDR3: TGCAGCGTTGAAGAGTCGGGAAATCAGCCGTTCCGAGAGCAGTACTTC.

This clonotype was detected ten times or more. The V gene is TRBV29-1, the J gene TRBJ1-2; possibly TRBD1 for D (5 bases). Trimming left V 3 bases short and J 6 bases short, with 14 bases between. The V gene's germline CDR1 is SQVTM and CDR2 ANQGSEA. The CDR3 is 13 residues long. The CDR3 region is CSVERSRGNGYTF. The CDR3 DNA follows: TGCAGCGTTGAGCGGTCGCGGGGGAATGGCTACACCTTC.

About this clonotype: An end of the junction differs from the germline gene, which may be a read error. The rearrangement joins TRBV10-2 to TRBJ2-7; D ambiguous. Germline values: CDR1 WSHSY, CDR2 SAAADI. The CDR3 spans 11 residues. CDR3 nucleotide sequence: TGCGCCAGCAGTGATTTGGGTACGCAGTACTTT. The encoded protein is CASSDLGTQYF.

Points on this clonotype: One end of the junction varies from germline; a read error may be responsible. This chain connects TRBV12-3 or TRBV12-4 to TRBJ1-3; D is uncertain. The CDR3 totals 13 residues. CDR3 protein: CVSSPTSGNTIYF. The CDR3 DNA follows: TGTGTCAGCAGCCCGACTTCTGGAAACACCATATATTTT.

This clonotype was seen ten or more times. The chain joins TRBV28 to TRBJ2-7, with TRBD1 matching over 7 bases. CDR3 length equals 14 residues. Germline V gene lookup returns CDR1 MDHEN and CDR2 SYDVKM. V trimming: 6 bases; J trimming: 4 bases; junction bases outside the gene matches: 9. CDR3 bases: TGTGCCAGCAGCTTGGGGACAGCCGATTACGAGCAGTACTTC. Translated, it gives CASSLGTADYEQYF.

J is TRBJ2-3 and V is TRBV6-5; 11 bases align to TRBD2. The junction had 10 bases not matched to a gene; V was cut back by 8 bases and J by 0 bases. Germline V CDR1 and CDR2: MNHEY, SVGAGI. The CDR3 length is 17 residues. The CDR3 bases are TGTGCCAGCGCCAATAGCGGGAGGGCGATGAGCACAGATACGCAGTATTTT. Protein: CASANSGRAMSTDTQYF.

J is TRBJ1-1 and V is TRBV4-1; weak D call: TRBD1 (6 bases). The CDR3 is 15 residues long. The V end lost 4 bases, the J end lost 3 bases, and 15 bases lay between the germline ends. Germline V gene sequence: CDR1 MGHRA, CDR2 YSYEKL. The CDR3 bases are TGCGCCAGCAGCCCCTTGGGTCAGGGGTACACTGAAGCTTTCTTT. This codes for CASSPLGQGYTEAFF.

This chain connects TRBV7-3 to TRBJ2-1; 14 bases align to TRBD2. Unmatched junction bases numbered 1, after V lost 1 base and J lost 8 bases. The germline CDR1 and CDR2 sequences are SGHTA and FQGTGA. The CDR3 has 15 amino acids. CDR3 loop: CASSLMGLAGDEQFF. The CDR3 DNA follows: TGTGCCAGCAGCTTAATGGGACTAGCGGGAGATGAGCAGTTCTTC.

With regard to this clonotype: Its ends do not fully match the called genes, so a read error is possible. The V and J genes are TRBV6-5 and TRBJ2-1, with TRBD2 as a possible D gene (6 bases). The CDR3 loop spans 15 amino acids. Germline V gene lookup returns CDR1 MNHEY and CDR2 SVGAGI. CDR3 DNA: TGTGCCACCACTGGGGGGACCAGCAGGCTCAATGAGCAGCTCTTC. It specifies CATTGGTSRLNEQLF.

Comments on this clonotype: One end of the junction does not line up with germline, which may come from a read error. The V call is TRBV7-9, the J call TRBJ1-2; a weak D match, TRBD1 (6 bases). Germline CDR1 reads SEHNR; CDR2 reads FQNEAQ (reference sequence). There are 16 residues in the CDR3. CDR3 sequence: CASSSGSGTRGYGYTF. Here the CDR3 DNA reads TGTGCTAGCAGCTCCGGATCCGGGACACGGGGCTATGGCTACACCTTC.

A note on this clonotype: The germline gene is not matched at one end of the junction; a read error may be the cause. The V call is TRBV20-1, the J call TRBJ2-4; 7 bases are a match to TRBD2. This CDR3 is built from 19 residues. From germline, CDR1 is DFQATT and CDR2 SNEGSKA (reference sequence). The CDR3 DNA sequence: TGCACTGCTAGAGACCCGGACGGGGGGATTCGGAAAGCCAAAAGCATTCAGTACTTC. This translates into CTARDPDGGIRKAKSIQYF.

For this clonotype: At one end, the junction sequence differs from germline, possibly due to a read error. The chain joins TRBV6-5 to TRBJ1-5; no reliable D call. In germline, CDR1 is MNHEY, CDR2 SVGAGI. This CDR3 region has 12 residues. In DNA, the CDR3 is TGTGCCAGCAGTTCCCAAAATCAGTCCCAGCGTTTT. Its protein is CASSSQNQSQRF.

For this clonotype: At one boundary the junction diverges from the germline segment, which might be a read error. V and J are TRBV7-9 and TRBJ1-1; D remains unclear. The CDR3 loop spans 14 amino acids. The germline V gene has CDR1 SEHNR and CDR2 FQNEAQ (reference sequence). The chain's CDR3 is CASSFRREKSDAFF. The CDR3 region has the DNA TGTGCCAGCAGCTTTCGGAGGGAAAAGTCTGACGCTTTCTTT. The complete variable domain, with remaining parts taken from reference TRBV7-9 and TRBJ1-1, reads DTGVSQNPRHKITKRGQNVTFRCDPISEHNRLYWYRQTLGQGPEFLTYFQNEAQLEKSRLLSDRFSAERPKGSFSTLEIQRTEQGDSAMYLCASSFRREKSDAFFGQGTRLTVV.

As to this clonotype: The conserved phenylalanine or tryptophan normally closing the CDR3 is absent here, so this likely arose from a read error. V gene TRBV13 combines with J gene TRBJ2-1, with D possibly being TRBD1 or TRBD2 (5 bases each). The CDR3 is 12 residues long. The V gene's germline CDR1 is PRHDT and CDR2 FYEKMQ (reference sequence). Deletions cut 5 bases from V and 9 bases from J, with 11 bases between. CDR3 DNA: TGTGCCAGCAGCGTTAGTGGGACTGAGCAGTTCTGC. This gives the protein CASSVSGTEQFC.

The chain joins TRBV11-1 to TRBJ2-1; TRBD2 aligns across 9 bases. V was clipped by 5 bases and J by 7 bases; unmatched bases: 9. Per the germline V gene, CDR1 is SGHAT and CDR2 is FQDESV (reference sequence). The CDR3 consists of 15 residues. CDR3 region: CASSTRGGVWNEQFF. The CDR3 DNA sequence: TGTGCCAGCAGCACACGCGGGGGGGTTTGGAATGAGCAGTTCTTC.

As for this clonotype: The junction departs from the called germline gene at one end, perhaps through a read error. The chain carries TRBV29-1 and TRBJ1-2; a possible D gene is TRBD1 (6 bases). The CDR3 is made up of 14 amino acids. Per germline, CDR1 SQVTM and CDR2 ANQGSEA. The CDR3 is CGVAGTRGGNGYAF. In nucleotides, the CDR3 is TGCGGCGTGGCCGGGACAAGGGGGGGCAACGGCTACGCCTTC.

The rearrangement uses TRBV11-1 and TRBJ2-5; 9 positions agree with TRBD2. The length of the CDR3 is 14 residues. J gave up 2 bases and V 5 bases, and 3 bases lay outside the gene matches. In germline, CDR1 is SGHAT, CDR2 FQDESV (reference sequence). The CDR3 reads CASSLLAGQETQYF. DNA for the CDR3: TGTGCCAGCAGCCTGCTAGCGGGGCAAGAGACCCAGTACTTC.

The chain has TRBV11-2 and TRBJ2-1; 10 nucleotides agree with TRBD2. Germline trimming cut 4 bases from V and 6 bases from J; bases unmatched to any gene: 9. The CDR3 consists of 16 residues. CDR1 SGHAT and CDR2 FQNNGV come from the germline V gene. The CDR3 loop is CASSSPSSGSGNEQFF. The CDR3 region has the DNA TGTGCCAGCAGCTCCCCGTCTAGCGGGAGCGGCAATGAGCAGTTCTTC.

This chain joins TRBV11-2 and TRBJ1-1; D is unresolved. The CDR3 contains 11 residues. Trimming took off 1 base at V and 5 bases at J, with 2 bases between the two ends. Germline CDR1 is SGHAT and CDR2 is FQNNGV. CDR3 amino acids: CASSLGTEAFF. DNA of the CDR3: TGTGCCAGCAGCTTAGGGACTGAAGCTTTCTTT.

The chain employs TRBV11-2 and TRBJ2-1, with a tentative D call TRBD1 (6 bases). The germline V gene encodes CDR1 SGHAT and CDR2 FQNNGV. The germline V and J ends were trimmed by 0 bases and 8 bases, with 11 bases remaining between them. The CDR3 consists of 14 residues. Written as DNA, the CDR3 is TGTGCCAGCAGCTTAGACGGGACACTCGATGAGCAGTTCTTC. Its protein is CASSLDGTLDEQFF. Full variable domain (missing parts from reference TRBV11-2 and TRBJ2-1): EAGVAQSPRYKIIEKRQSVAFWCNPISGHATLYWYQQILGQGPKLLIQFQNNGVVDDSQLPKDRFSAERLKGVDSTLKIQPAKLEDSAVYLCASSLDGTLDEQFFGPGTRLTVL.

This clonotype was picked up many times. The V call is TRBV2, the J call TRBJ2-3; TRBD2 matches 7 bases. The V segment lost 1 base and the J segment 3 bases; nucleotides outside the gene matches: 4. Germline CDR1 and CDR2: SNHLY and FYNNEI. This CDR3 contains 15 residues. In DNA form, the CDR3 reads TGTGCCAGCAGTGAAGGCGGGAGTGGGACAGATACGCAGTATTTT. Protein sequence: CASSEGGSGTDTQYF.

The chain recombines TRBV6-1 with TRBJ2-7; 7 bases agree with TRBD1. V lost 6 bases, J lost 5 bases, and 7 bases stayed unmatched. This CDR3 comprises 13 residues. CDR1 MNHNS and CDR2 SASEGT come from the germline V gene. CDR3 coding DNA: TGTGCCAGCAGCTCAGGACAGGTGGACGAGCAGTACGTC. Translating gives CASSSGQVDEQYV.

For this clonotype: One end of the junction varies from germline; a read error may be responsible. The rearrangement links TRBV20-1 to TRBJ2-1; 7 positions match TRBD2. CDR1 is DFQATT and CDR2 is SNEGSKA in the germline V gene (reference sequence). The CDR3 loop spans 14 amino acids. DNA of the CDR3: TGCAGCGCTAGAAAGGCGGGAGATACCAATGAGCAGTTCTTC. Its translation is CSARKAGDTNEQFF.